One sample yielded the 32 T cell receptor beta chains listed below, sequenced in a study of STAT5B mutations in CD4+ large granular lymphocyte leukemia. Generated by immunoSEQ multiplex PCR, the TCRdb table keeps only in-frame clones and is missing some. This sample has 20,000 or so clones, with under 80% found just once. Material for sequencing was CD4+ T cells from blood buffy coats. These receptors all come from a human donor in good health.

This chain joins TRBV4-2 and TRBJ1-2; D not certain. Germline lookup yields CDR1 LGHNA and CDR2 YNFKEQ. This CDR3 spans 12 amino acids. Trimming took 3 bases from V and 8 from J, leaving 10 bases between them. The CDR3 region is CASSQDSGGYTF. In DNA form, the CDR3 reads TGTGCCAGCAGCCAGGACTCGGGAGGCTACACCTTC.

The rearrangement uses TRBV21-1 and TRBJ2-2; TRBD1, as called in the table, went unchecked against the DNA. TRBV21-1 is a known pseudogene. This CDR3 is built from 16 residues. The CDR3 is CASSKRDGQNTGELFF. DNA of the CDR3: TGTGCCAGCAGCAAAAGAGACGGACAGAACACCGGGGAGCTGTTTTTT.

The chain couples TRBV10-3 to TRBJ1-2, with 7 bases lining up with TRBD1. The CDR3 loop spans 15 amino acids. CDR1 is ENHRY and CDR2 is SYGVKD in the germline V gene. V lost 6 bases, J lost 2 bases, and 9 bases stayed unmatched. The CDR3 DNA sequence: TGTGCCATCAGCGCTCTGACAGGGACCAACTATGGCTACACCTTC. It specifies CAISALTGTNYGYTF.

CDR3: CASSLGGLSEAFF. The CDR3 nucleotides are TGTGCCAGCAGTCTAGGAGGGCTCTCGGAAGCTTTCTTT. The V call is TRBV25-1, the J call TRBJ1-1; D ambiguous. Trimming stripped 5 bases from V and 8 bases from J, with 15 bases between. CDR1 and CDR2 from the germline V gene are MGHDK and SYGVNS. The CDR3 is 13 residues long.

J is TRBJ1-3 and V is TRBV9; D unclear. Germline CDR1 and CDR2: SGDLS and YYNGEE. V gave up 1 base and J gave up 4 bases, with 6 bases separating them. This CDR3 is 13 amino acids long. CDR3 residues: CASSVSHGNTIYF. DNA of the CDR3: TGTGCCAGCAGCGTAAGTCACGGAAACACCATATATTTT.

This clone came up once. The chain combines TRBV5-6 with TRBJ2-5; D is perhaps TRBD1 or TRBD2 (7 bases each). Germline V gene data show CDR1 as SGHDT and CDR2 as YYEEEE. The CDR3 runs 14 residues. Trimming stripped 3 bases from V and 5 bases from J, with 14 bases between. DNA of the CDR3: TGTGCCAGCAGCTCGCGACAGGGAGGGGAGACCCAGTACTTC. Protein product: CASSSRQGGETQYF.

This rearrangement joins TRBV11-2 to TRBJ2-1; D gene unclear. This CDR3 contains 14 residues. The ends were cut back, 2 bases at V and 2 bases at J, with 7 bases in the middle. The germline CDR1 and CDR2 sequences are SGHAT and FQNNGV. CDR3 nucleotide sequence: TGTGCCAGCAGCTTAAAGGCAACCTACAATGAGCAGTTCTTC. It encodes CASSLKATYNEQFF.

The chain carries TRBV7-2 and TRBJ2-7; 7 bases fit TRBD2. Germline V gives CDR1 SGHTA, CDR2 FQGNSA. J gave up 7 bases and V 5 bases, and 14 bases lay outside the gene matches. There are 15 residues in the CDR3. The CDR3 sequence: CASSPGAGTPMEQYF. The CDR3 bases are TGTGCCAGCAGCCCCGGAGCGGGGACCCCTATGGAGCAGTACTTC.

The chain combines TRBV29-1 with TRBJ2-1; the match to TRBD2 covers 9 bases. V was pared by 1 base and J by 9 bases, with 13 bases of the junction left unmatched. The CDR3 contains 16 residues. Germline CDR1 reads SQVTM; CDR2 reads ANQGSEA. DNA of the CDR3: TGCAGCGTTGAAGGGCGCGCGGCGGGGGGGCCGGGTGAGCAGTTCTTC. Translation: CSVEGRAAGGPGEQFF.

The chain is built from TRBV4-3 and TRBJ2-7; 7 bases agree with TRBD1. The CDR3 loop spans 13 amino acids. The ends lost 2 bases at V and 4 bases at J; junction bases unmatched: 2. The germline CDR1 and CDR2 sequences are LGHNA and YSLEER. DNA of the CDR3: TGCGCCAGCAGCCAAATGACAGGGTACGAGCAGTACTTC. The encoded protein is CASSQMTGYEQYF.

The chain is built from TRBV6-5 and TRBJ2-7, with D unclear. In germline, CDR1 is MNHEY, CDR2 SVGAGI. The V end was cut by 6 bases, the J end by 1 base, with 10 bases between. This CDR3 contains 13 residues. The CDR3 DNA reads TGTGCCAGCAGGCCCAGTTCATCCTACGAGCAGTACTTC. Translating it yields CASRPSSSYEQYF.

This clone was counted a few times. The chain couples TRBV5-1 to TRBJ2-1; 11 bases line up with TRBD2. With V trimmed by 1 base and J by 5 bases, 5 bases remained unmatched. The CDR3 is 16 amino acids. Germline V lookup: CDR1 SGHRS, CDR2 YFSETQ. For the CDR3, the DNA is TGCGCCAGCAGCTTGACCCTAGCGGGGGGTAACAATGAGCAGTTCTTC. Translating gives CASSLTLAGGNNEQFF.

This sequence joins TRBV7-2 and TRBJ1-6; D is undetermined. With 2 bases removed from V and 9 bases from J, the gap between germline ends came to 8 bases. Germline CDR1 SGHTA, CDR2 FQGNSA. This CDR3 comprises 13 residues. The DNA for the CDR3 is TGTGCCAGCAGCTTATCCTCGACTTCACCCCTCCACTTT. It yields the protein CASSLSSTSPLHF.

The V call is TRBV6-5, the J call TRBJ2-1; D is uncertain. CDR3 length: 15 amino acids. V was trimmed by 5 bases and J by 0 bases, leaving 11 bases between them. Germline loops: CDR1 MNHEY, CDR2 SVGAGI. The CDR3 here is CASSPNWSSYNEQFF. CDR3 in DNA: TGTGCCAGCAGTCCGAATTGGAGCTCCTACAATGAGCAGTTCTTC.

This rearrangement joins TRBV2 to TRBJ1-5; no firm D call. CDR1 SNHLY and CDR2 FYNNEI come from the germline V gene. The V and J ends lost 4 bases and 3 bases respectively, with 7 bases between them. CDR3 length: 13 amino acids. CDR3 nucleotides: TGTGCCAGCAGTGTCGCCGTCAATCAGCCCCAGCATTTT. It yields the protein CASSVAVNQPQHF.

This chain joins TRBV30 and TRBJ2-3; TRBD2 is a possible D gene (5 bases). CDR3 size: 15 residues. Germline V gene sequence: CDR1 GTSNPN, CDR2 SVGIG (reference sequence). Trimming stripped 2 bases from V and 4 bases from J, with 16 bases between. The CDR3 DNA reads TGTGCCTGGAGTACTCTCGGGGTATGGGCAGATACGCAGTATTTT. Its protein is CAWSTLGVWADTQYF.

The chain has TRBV15 and TRBJ2-2; D gene uncertain. The germline CDR1 and CDR2 sequences are LNHNV and YYDKDF (reference sequence). V was trimmed by 1 base and J by 2 bases, leaving 5 bases between them. The CDR3 has 14 residues. The CDR3 is CATSRGLNTGELFF. The CDR3 nucleotides read TGTGCCACCAGCAGAGGTCTAAACACCGGGGAGCTGTTTTTT.

This chain uses TRBV27 with TRBJ2-7; possible D gene TRBD1, 6 bases. Deletions cut 6 bases from V and 3 bases from J, with 21 bases between. Germline CDR1 MNHEY, CDR2 SMNVEV (reference sequence). The CDR3 length is 16 residues. CDR3 amino acids: CASRPTQGFPSYEQYF. CDR3 bases: TGTGCCAGCAGGCCGACCCAGGGGTTCCCAAGCTACGAGCAGTACTTC.

The rearrangement links TRBV6-1 to TRBJ2-7, with 8 nucleotides matching TRBD1. The germline V gene has CDR1 MNHNS and CDR2 SASEGT. The CDR3 length is 13 residues. Trimming removed 8 bases from V and 5 bases from J; junction bases left unmatched: 8. CDR3 residues: CASVEDRDHEQYF. The DNA for the CDR3 is TGTGCCAGCGTCGAGGACAGGGACCACGAGCAGTACTTC.

The V and J genes are TRBV5-4 and TRBJ2-5; no firm D call. V was clipped by 4 bases and J by 2 bases, with 12 bases between them. The germline CDR1 and CDR2 sequences are SGHNT and YYREEE (reference sequence). The CDR3 length is 14 residues. The CDR3 bases are TGTGCCAGCAGCACAGTCGAGACGCAAGAGACCCAGTACTTC. Amino acid sequence: CASSTVETQETQYF.

This clone has more than one count but fewer than ten. This chain connects TRBV19 to TRBJ1-2; unclear D gene. The CDR3 totals 14 residues. The germline gives CDR1 LNHDA, CDR2 SQIVND (reference sequence). Between the trimmed V and J ends, which lost 5 bases and 7 bases, there was a span of 17 bases. CDR3 coding DNA: TGTGCCAGTAGTGGCCGGAGGACGAGGGCTGGCTACACCTTC. It is translated as CASSGRRTRAGYTF.

V gene TRBV29-1 combines with J gene TRBJ2-1; 16 nucleotides align to TRBD2. J gave up 6 bases and V 6 bases, and 14 bases lay outside the gene matches. The CDR3 extends over 18 amino acids. Germline CDR1 and CDR2: SQVTM and ANQGSEA. The CDR3 spells CSVAGLGLAGGSGNEQFF. CDR3 in DNA: TGCAGCGTAGCAGGTCTGGGACTAGCGGGAGGGTCCGGCAATGAGCAGTTCTTC.

The chain recombines TRBV4-1 with TRBJ2-2, with D tentatively TRBD2 (5 bases). Deletions cut 4 bases from V and 6 bases from J, with 18 bases between. The CDR3 has 16 amino acids. Looked up from germline, CDR1 is MGHRA and CDR2 is YSYEKL. This CDR3 reads CASSRHLVGSAGELFF. CDR3 bases: TGCGCCAGCAGCCGACACCTTGTGGGGAGCGCCGGGGAGCTGTTTTTT.

The CDR3: CAISDVLYEQYF. In nucleotides, the CDR3 is TGTGCCATCAGTGATGTACTCTACGAGCAGTACTTC. This chain connects TRBV10-3 to TRBJ2-7; D is uncertain. The germline CDR1 and CDR2 sequences are ENHRY and SYGVKD. The CDR3 is made up of 12 amino acids. With 3 bases removed from V and 3 bases from J, the gap between germline ends came to 6 bases.

This sequence joins TRBV7-2 and TRBJ1-1; unclear D gene. The ends were cut back, 5 bases at V and 4 bases at J, with 14 bases in the middle. CDR3 size: 14 residues. Germline loops: CDR1 SGHTA, CDR2 FQGNSA. The CDR3 DNA is TGTGCCAGCAGCCCCCTCGAGGCAGGCACTGAAGCTTTCTTT. Protein: CASSPLEAGTEAFF.

The chain links TRBV5-1 to TRBJ1-5; 7 bases agree with TRBD1. Germline V gene sequence: CDR1 SGHRS, CDR2 YFSETQ. J lost 6 bases, V lost 3 bases, and 9 bases had no gene match. The CDR3 is 15 amino acids. CDR3 nucleotides: TGCGCCAGCAGCTGGCAGGGGGGGACTGGTCAGCCCCAGCATTTT. Translated, it gives CASSWQGGTGQPQHF.

The chain couples TRBV28 to TRBJ1-5; no firm D call. The CDR3 is 14 residues long. V lost 6 bases to trimming and J lost 4 bases, with 13 bases between them. Per germline, CDR1 MDHEN and CDR2 SYDVKM. DNA of the CDR3: TGTGCCAGCAGGAGCTTAAATAATAATCAGCCCCAGCATTTT. Protein product: CASRSLNNNQPQHF.

The chain is built from TRBV7-8 and TRBJ1-3; the D gene is possibly TRBD1 (5 bases). This CDR3 region has 17 residues. V was shortened by 2 bases and J by 1 base, with 15 bases between the two germline ends. Germline V CDR1 and CDR2: SGHVS, FQNEAQ. In nucleotides, the CDR3 is TGTGCCAGCAGCTTATTAACAGGCGGCGGATCTGGAAACACCATATATTTT. The encoded protein is CASSLLTGGGSGNTIYF.

The chain is built from TRBV5-6 and TRBJ2-7, with 10 bases that match TRBD1. Germline CDR1 reads SGHDT; CDR2 reads YYEEEE. V trimming: 5 bases; J trimming: 2 bases; junction bases outside the gene matches: 4. The CDR3 spans 14 residues. This CDR3 is CASRRQGAPYEQYF. The CDR3 DNA sequence: TGTGCCAGCAGGAGACAGGGGGCACCCTACGAGCAGTACTTC.

The genes are TRBV5-1 and TRBJ1-2, with D perhaps matching TRBD1 (6 bases). The CDR3 is 14 amino acids. The ends were cut back, 4 bases at V and 5 bases at J, with 15 bases in the middle. In germline, CDR1 is SGHRS, CDR2 YFSETQ. The CDR3: CASSGEQGRYGYTF. The CDR3 DNA sequence: TGCGCCAGCAGCGGGGAACAGGGACGGTATGGCTACACCTTC. Full variable domain (missing parts from reference TRBV5-1 and TRBJ1-2): KAGVTQTPRYLIKTRGQQVTLSCSPISGHRSVSWYQQTPGQGLQFLFEYFSETQRNKGNFPGRFSGRQFSNSRSEMNVSTLELGDSALYLCASSGEQGRYGYTFGSGTRLTVV.

This clone was counted between two and nine times. As DNA, the CDR3 is TGTGCCAATCCTGCCCTGCGTGAGCAGTTCTTC. This encodes CANPALREQFF. This chain links TRBV27 with TRBJ2-1; D is undetermined. Germline loops: CDR1 MNHEY, CDR2 SMNVEV (reference sequence). Trimming cost V 10 bases and J 9 bases, with 13 bases left between them. This CDR3 is built from 11 residues.

The genes are TRBV2 and TRBJ1-3; no reliable D call. This CDR3 has 15 residues. The germline CDR1 and CDR2 sequences are SNHLY and FYNNEI. The germline V and J ends were trimmed by 7 bases and 0 bases, with 13 bases remaining between them. Here the CDR3 DNA reads TGTGCCAGCAACTCTCGGAAGCTCTCTGGAAACACCATATATTTT. Translation: CASNSRKLSGNTIYF. Variable domain in full (rest from reference TRBV2 and TRBJ1-3): EPEVTQTPSHQVTQMGQEVILRCVPISNHLYFYWYRQILGQKVEFLVSFYNNEISEKSEIFDDQFSVERPDGSNFTLKIRSTKLEDSAMYFCASNSRKLSGNTIYFGEGSWLTVV.